This T cell receptor beta chain is drawn from a study of OX40 agonist ivuxolimab in advanced cancers. About the investigation overall: Ivuxolimab was an agonistic, fully human IgG2 monoclonal antibody directed against OX40 (CD134), a costimulatory receptor. Of the roughly 51 dose-escalation patients, hepatocellular carcinoma was present in about 20, melanoma in roughly 15, renal cell carcinoma in 9 and head and neck cancer in 9. Intravenous ivuxolimab was administered to patients every 2 weeks at six dose levels: 0.01, 0.1, 0.3, 1.5, 3 and 10 mg/kg. A male proportion of roughly 80% and a mean age of roughly 55 years, ranging from 23 to 79, were recorded for the dose-escalation cohort. Partial responses were achieved by three dose-escalation patients, of whom one had hepatocellular carcinoma and two had cutaneous melanoma. The paper covers the monotherapy dose-escalation part of the phase I ivuxolimab trial, which included N of about 50 patients. Patients were allowed to have had prior anti-PD-1, anti-PD-L1 or anti-CTLA-4 therapy, and approximately 40% of the dose-escalation patients had been treated with checkpoint inhibitors. The purpose of peripheral TCRbeta sequencing was to test whether ivuxolimab changed TCR sequence diversity and led to clonal T-cell expansion.

The full study reports these points: At doses from 0.1 to 3.0 mg/kg, clonal expansion was seen in both CD4+ and CD8+ blood T cells between baseline and week 6. Low levels of normalized T-cell clonal expansion were also seen in some patients who did not respond. In the 0.1-3.0 mg/kg groups, partial responders had among the lowest normalized peripheral clonal expansion, particularly in CD8+ T cells. Antigen specificity was not determined for the clonally expanded peripheral T cells. After ivuxolimab, expanded clones were on average more numerous among CD8+ T cells than among CD4+ T cells.

For sequencing of the TCRbeta CDR3 region, genomic DNA was extracted from the sorted cells. The immunoSEQ Assay was used to sequence the TCRbeta CDR3 regions. In TCRdb, the immuneACCESS table is reduced to in-frame sequences with V and J assigned. These tables do not hold every clone; where another copy was compared, an unresolved V gene accounts for under half, and the others remain unexplained. The sample table records 85,000 to 100,000 clones; around 85% of these occur just once. The ten top clones hold about 0.22% of the sample. Including the terminal cysteine and phenylalanine, the CDR3 comprises 14 residues. Kept here is only the CDR3 DNA, which spans 42 bases and is read in frame from base 1. The germline V gene encodes CDR1 SGDLS and CDR2 YYNGEE. The V end loses 0 bases and the J end loses 1 base, and a stretch of 7 bases separates them. Patients with autoimmune disease history or receiving systemic immunosuppression were excluded from the trial. Peripheral blood for TCR sequencing was drawn from every dose cohort at baseline, at cycle 4 day 1 and at cycle 7 day 1. Samples came from an open-label, multicenter, first-in-human phase I dose-escalation trial of ivuxolimab. Adults with locally advanced or metastatic melanoma, renal cell, hepatocellular, or head and neck squamous cell carcinoma were enrolled in the trial. CD4+ and CD8+ T cells were sorted separately from peripheral blood before TCR sequencing.

This clone came up a few times. What antigen it recognizes has not been identified. No qualities accompany the bases; no much larger clone lies one base away. The V and J genes are TRBV9 and TRBJ1-1; confidence is insufficient to name the D gene. This TCR was recovered from an adult with an advanced solid tumor such as melanoma, head and neck, liver or kidney cancer. The sample here was CD4+ or CD8+ T cells sorted from blood, taken in a trial of the OX40 agonist ivuxolimab. The CDR3 region reads CASSVAPGNTEAFF. The nucleotides are TGTGCCAGCAGCGTAGCTCCGGGGAACACTGAAGCTTTCTTT.